Given below is one TCR beta chain in context. What it binds is unknown. The data stem from a study of shared clonotypes between healthy human individuals. The study, taken as a whole, reports: Clonotypes which were not shared had lower generation probabilities than clonotypes that all four donors shared. Limitation of the genetic and exposure-history diversity represented came from the few donors. It was only blood that was sampled, and tissue repertoires likely differ.

Into CD45RA+ naive and CD45RA-negative memory subsets, the CD4+ cells were split. Only in-frame clones appear in the TCRdb table, and some are missing; sequencing was by immunoSEQ multiplex PCR. Of 1.6 million or so clones listed, approximately 96% are singletons. Germline CDR1 SGHTA, CDR2 FQGNSA. This CDR3 has 13 residues. V was pared by 6 bases and J by 2 bases, with 0 bases of the junction left unmatched. The chain employs TRBV7-2 and TRBJ2-1; 8 bases match TRBD2. The sequence derives from a man between 25 and 39 years old in good health. The sequenced sample consisted of naive CD4+ T cells sorted from blood. This sample's subset: CD45RA+ positively selected. CDR3: CASRAGAYNEQFF. DNA of the CDR3: TGTGCCAGCAGAGCGGGAGCCTACAATGAGCAGTTCTTC.